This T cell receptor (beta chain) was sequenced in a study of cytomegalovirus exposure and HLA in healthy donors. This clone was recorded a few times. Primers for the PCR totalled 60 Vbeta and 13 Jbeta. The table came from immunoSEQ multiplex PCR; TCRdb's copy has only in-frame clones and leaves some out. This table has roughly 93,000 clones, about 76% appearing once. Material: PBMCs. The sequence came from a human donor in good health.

CDR3 sequence reads: CASSLGSTGLNTEAFF. The DNA for the CDR3 is TGTGCCAGCAGCTTGGGCTCCACAGGGCTTAACACTGAAGCTTTCTTT. J is TRBJ1-1 and V is TRBV5-4; D is perhaps TRBD1 (6 bases). Between the trimmed V and J ends, which lost 0 bases and 2 bases, there was a span of 14 bases. The CDR3 is made up of 16 amino acids. Germline CDR1 reads SGHNT; CDR2 reads YYREEE (reference sequence).